These T cell receptor beta chains were read from a single sample in a study of identical twins. TCRdb fed the 5' RACE reads into MiXCR, producing one record per CDR3 protein. The table lists more than 1.5 million distinct CDR3 sequences, roughly 35% of them singletons, with about 0.27% in the top ten. The sequenced sample consisted of cord blood. The receptors come from a newborn girl in good health. Both conserved end residues are part of each CDR3. A D gene is named only where the DNA matches it firmly. Some rows mark clone size as missing; the rest say once, few, many or name a class of expanded clone.

V gene,D gene,J gene,clone size,CDR3 protein,CDR3 DNA
TRBV12-3/TRBV12-4,.,TRBJ1-5,few,CASRPDNQPQHF,TGTGCCAGCAGGCCAGACAATCAGCCCCAGCATTTT
TRBV12-3/TRBV12-4,TRBD1,TRBJ2-1,many,CASSLSGQGSNEQFF,TGTGCCAGCAGTTTATCGGGACAGGGATCTAATGAGCAGTTCTTC
TRBV5-1,.,TRBJ2-1,.,CASSLKRDTYNEQFF,TGCGCCAGCAGCTTGAAACGGGACACCTACAATGAGCAGTTCTTC
TRBV20-1,TRBD2,TRBJ2-7,.,CSAASGRVNNEQYF,TGCAGTGCCGCGAGCGGGAGAGTGAACAATGAGCAGTACTTC
TRBV20-1,.,TRBJ2-1,.,CSARPFDSITQFF,TGCAGTGCTAGACCTTTTGACAGCATCACCCAGTTCTTC
TRBV4-1,TRBD2,TRBJ2-1,.,CASSQDLTSGQETQFF,TGCGCCAGCAGCCAAGATTTAACTAGCGGTCAAGAGACCCAGTTCTTC
TRBV7-9,TRBD1,TRBJ1-4,.,CASSLEGAGANEKLFF,TGTGCCAGCAGCTTAGAGGGGGCAGGAGCTAATGAAAAACTGTTTTTT
TRBV20-1,.,TRBJ2-3,few,CSAVVAAQSTDTQYF,TGCAGTGCTGTTGTTGCGGCGCAGAGCACAGATACGCAGTATTTT
TRBV12-3/TRBV12-4,.,TRBJ2-3,many,CASRGGSTDTQYF,TGTGCCAGCCGCGGGGGCTCCACAGATACGCAGTATTTT
TRBV25-1,TRBD1,TRBJ1-4,.,CASSDTGALRFPPNEKLFF,TGTGCCAGCAGTGATACAGGGGCCTTACGATTTCCTCCAAATGAAAAACTGTTTTTT
TRBV2,TRBD1,TRBJ1-5,.,CASTFRGGSFNQPQHF,TGTGCCAGCACCTTCAGGGGGGGGAGTTTTAATCAGCCCCAGCATTTT
TRBV24-1,TRBD1,TRBJ2-6,.,CATSDTGDGANVLTF,TGTGCCACCAGTGACACAGGGGATGGGGCCAACGTCCTGACTTTC
TRBV9,TRBD2,TRBJ2-1,.,CASSVASGGASSYNEQFF,TGTGCCAGCAGCGTAGCTAGCGGGGGGGCCAGCTCCTACAATGAGCAGTTCTTC
TRBV9,TRBD2,TRBJ2-1,.,CARGEGAGGSNEQFF,TGTGCCAGGGGAGAGGGAGCGGGAGGGTCGAATGAGCAGTTCTTC
TRBV5-4,.,TRBJ2-7,.,CASSLGLHGSGYNEQYF,TGTGCCAGCAGCTTGGGGTTACACGGCTCCGGCTACAACGAGCAGTACTTC
TRBV4-2,.,TRBJ2-3,.,CASSQVWAGAGDTQYF,TGTGCCAGCAGCCAAGTCTGGGCGGGGGCAGGAGATACGCAGTATTTT
TRBV29-1,TRBD2,TRBJ2-3,.,CSAGGGVDTQYF,TGCAGCGCCGGCGGGGGGGTGGATACGCAGTATTTT
TRBV3-1,.,TRBJ2-1,.,CASSQDPGDPYNEQFF,TGTGCCAGCAGCCAAGATCCGGGGGATCCCTACAATGAGCAGTTCTTC
TRBV5-1,.,TRBJ1-1,.,CASSLTSGTLTEAFF,TGCGCCAGCAGCTTGACGTCAGGGACCCTTACTGAAGCTTTCTTT
TRBV7-2,.,TRBJ1-5,few,CASSFKSNQPQHF,TGTGCCAGCAGCTTCAAGAGCAATCAGCCCCAGCATTTT
TRBV21-1,.,TRBJ2-3,.,CASSTTNIGGSGGPDTQYF,TGTGCCAGCAGCACGACTAATATAGGGGGGAGTGGGGGGCCAGATACGCAGTATTTT
TRBV7-2,.,TRBJ1-1,few,CASSLVRGENTEAFF,TGTGCCAGCAGCTTAGTTCGGGGGGAGAACACTGAAGCTTTCTTT
TRBV10-3,.,TRBJ2-7,.,CAITDNSYEQYF,TGTGCCATCACGGACAACTCCTACGAGCAGTACTTC
TRBV6-5,.,TRBJ2-3,.,CASSSAPGLTPTDDTQYF,TGTGCCAGCAGTTCGGCTCCGGGGCTCACCCCTACCGATGATACGCAGTATTTT
TRBV6-4,TRBD2,TRBJ2-1,.,CASSAIAGAQYNEQFF,TGTGCCAGCAGTGCCATAGCGGGGGCCCAGTACAATGAGCAGTTCTTC
TRBV10-2,TRBD1,TRBJ2-3,.,CASGSKQGVADTQYF,TGCGCCAGCGGGTCAAAACAGGGGGTCGCAGATACGCAGTATTTT
TRBV20-1,TRBD1,TRBJ1-1,.,CSATQGPGGAPYTEAFF,TGCAGTGCTACTCAGGGGCCAGGGGGCGCCCCTTACACTGAAGCTTTCTTT
TRBV7-9,.,TRBJ1-1,.,CASSLGIGPVNTEAFF,TGTGCCAGCAGCTTAGGGATAGGGCCCGTGAACACTGAAGCTTTCTTT
TRBV6-6,.,TRBJ2-3,few,CASSHPQRATDTQYF,TGTGCCAGCAGCCACCCCCAGCGGGCAACAGATACGCAGTATTTT
TRBV5-5,TRBD2,TRBJ2-3,few,CASSPGGGIIRTDTQYF,TGTGCCAGCAGCCCCGGCGGGGGAATTATACGCACAGATACGCAGTATTTT
TRBV29-1,.,TRBJ2-7,few,CSVGPRTEAYEQYF,TGCAGCGTTGGCCCCCGGACAGAAGCCTACGAGCAGTACTTC
TRBV28,TRBD2,TRBJ2-7,.,CASSSILAGGPYLEQYF,TGTGCCAGCAGTTCGATACTAGCGGGAGGGCCGTATCTCGAGCAGTACTTC
TRBV5-1,.,TRBJ2-1,.,CASSLRLAPSSYNEQFF,TGCGCCAGCAGCTTGCGTCTAGCGCCTAGCTCCTACAATGAGCAGTTCTTC
TRBV7-2,.,TRBJ2-6,.,CASSLGSWRASGANVLTF,TGTGCCAGCAGCTTAGGATCCTGGAGGGCATCTGGGGCCAACGTCCTGACTTTC
TRBV20-1,TRBD2,TRBJ2-1,.,CSATRGGYNEQFF,TGCAGTGCTACGCGCGGGGGATACAATGAGCAGTTCTTC
TRBV20-1,.,TRBJ2-7,.,CSARTHLEQYF,TGCAGTGCGAGGACTCACCTGGAGCAGTACTTC
TRBV7-9,TRBD2,TRBJ2-3,.,CASSYGTSVADTQYF,TGTGCCAGCAGCTACGGGACTAGCGTCGCAGATACGCAGTATTTT
TRBV20-1,TRBD1,TRBJ1-2,.,CSASHRGGGYTF,TGCAGTGCTAGTCACAGGGGCGGGGGCTACACCTTC
TRBV20-1,.,TRBJ2-3,.,CSARGSGRTDTQYF,TGCAGTGCTAGGGGGTCCGGGAGAACGGATACGCAGTATTTT
TRBV28,TRBD1,TRBJ1-4,.,CASLGRDRGEKLFF,TGTGCCAGCCTAGGCCGGGACAGGGGTGAAAAACTGTTTTTT
TRBV12-3/TRBV12-4,.,TRBJ2-1,.,CASGGLANYGQFF,TGTGCCAGCGGAGGGCTAGCGAACTATGGGCAGTTCTTC
TRBV29-1,.,TRBJ1-1,.,CSVDVPGLNTEAFF,TGCAGCGTTGATGTTCCGGGGCTCAACACTGAAGCTTTCTTT
TRBV27,TRBD2,TRBJ2-7,.,CASSLAGGYDYEQYF,TGTGCCAGCAGTTTAGCGGGAGGGTACGACTACGAGCAGTACTTC
TRBV12-3/TRBV12-4,TRBD1,TRBJ1-2,.,CASSSQGASYGYTF,TGTGCCAGCAGTTCACAGGGGGCTAGCTATGGCTACACCTTC
TRBV21-1,.,TRBJ1-2,many,CASRAGDNYGYTF,TGTGCCAGCAGAGCTGGAGATAACTATGGCTACACCTTC
TRBV7-2,TRBD1,TRBJ2-7,.,CASSPRSGQGAYEQYF,TGTGCCAGCAGCCCACGCTCGGGACAGGGTGCCTACGAGCAGTACTTC
TRBV5-1,TRBD2,TRBJ2-7,few,CASSLVPSGRDEQYF,TGCGCCAGCAGCTTGGTGCCTAGCGGGAGAGATGAGCAGTACTTC
TRBV20-1,.,TRBJ2-3,few,CSAGHFSTDTQYF,TGCAGTGCGGGACACTTTAGCACAGATACGCAGTATTTT
TRBV6-6,.,TRBJ2-7,few,CASSYGQLQLSYEQYF,TGTGCCAGCAGTTACGGCCAATTGCAGTTATCCTACGAGCAGTACTTC
TRBV4-1,.,TRBJ1-2,.,CASSPRLGTSYGYTF,TGCGCCAGCAGCCCCCGACTTGGGACCTCCTATGGCTACACCTTC